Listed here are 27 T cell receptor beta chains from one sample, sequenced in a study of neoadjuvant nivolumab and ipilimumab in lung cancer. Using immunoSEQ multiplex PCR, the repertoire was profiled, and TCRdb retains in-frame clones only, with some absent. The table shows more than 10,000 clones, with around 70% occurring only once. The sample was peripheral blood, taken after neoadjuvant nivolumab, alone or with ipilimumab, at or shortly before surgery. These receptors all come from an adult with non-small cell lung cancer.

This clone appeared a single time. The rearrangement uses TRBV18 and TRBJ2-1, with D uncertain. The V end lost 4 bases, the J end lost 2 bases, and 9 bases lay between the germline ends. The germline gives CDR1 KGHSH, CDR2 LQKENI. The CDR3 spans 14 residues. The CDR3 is CASSRTQAYNEQFF. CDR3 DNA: TGTGCCAGCTCACGCACCCAGGCCTACAATGAGCAGTTCTTC. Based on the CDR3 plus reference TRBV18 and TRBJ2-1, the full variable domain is NAGVMQNPRHLVRRRGQEARLRCSPMKGHSHVYWYRQLPEEGLKFMVYLQKENIIDESGMPKERFSAEFPKEGPSILRIQQVVRGDSAAYFCASSRTQAYNEQFFGPGTRLTVL.

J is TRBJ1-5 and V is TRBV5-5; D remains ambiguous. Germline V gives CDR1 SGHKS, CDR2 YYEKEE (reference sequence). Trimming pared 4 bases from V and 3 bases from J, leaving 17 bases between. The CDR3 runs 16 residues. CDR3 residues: CASSQDNTDYNQPQHF. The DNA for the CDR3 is TGTGCCAGCAGCCAAGATAATACGGACTACAATCAGCCCCAGCATTTT.

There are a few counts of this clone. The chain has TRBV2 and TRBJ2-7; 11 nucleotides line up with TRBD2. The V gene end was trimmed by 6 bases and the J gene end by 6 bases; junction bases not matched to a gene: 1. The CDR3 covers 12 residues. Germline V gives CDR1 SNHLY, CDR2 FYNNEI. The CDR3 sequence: CASRGTSGEQYF. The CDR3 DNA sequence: TGTGCCAGCAGGGGGACTAGCGGCGAGCAGTACTTC.

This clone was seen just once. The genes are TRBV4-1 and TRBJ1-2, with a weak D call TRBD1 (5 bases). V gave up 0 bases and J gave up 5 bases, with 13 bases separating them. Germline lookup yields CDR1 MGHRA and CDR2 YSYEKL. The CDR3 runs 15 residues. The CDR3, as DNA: TGCGCCAGCAGCCAAGAGGGGAGGGGTCATTATGGCTACACCTTC. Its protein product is CASSQEGRGHYGYTF.

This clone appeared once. In DNA form, the CDR3 reads TGTGCCAGCAGCTTGAACAGGGTGGGGACAGATACGCAGTATTTT. Protein sequence: CASSLNRVGTDTQYF. The chain uses TRBV5-4 and TRBJ2-3; a weak D match, TRBD1 (6 bases). From germline, CDR1 is SGHNT and CDR2 YYREEE (reference sequence). This CDR3 has 15 amino acids. Trimming took off 1 base at V and 3 bases at J, with 12 bases between the two ends.

The chain's CDR3 is CASSERDSLRKQYF. CDR3 DNA: TGTGCCAGCAGTGAAAGGGACAGTCTTCGCAAGCAGTACTTC. The gene calls are TRBV2 and TRBJ2-7; 7 bases line up with TRBD1. The V gene end was trimmed by 2 bases and the J gene end by 8 bases; junction bases not matched to a gene: 9. Germline V lookup: CDR1 SNHLY, CDR2 FYNNEI. There are 14 residues in the CDR3.

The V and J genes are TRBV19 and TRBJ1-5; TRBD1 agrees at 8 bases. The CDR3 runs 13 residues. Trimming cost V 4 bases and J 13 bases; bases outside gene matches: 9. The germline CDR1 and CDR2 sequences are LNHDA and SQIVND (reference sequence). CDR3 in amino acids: CASSTERDRGQHF. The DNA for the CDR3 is TGTGCCAGTAGTACCGAACGAGACAGGGGACAGCATTTT.

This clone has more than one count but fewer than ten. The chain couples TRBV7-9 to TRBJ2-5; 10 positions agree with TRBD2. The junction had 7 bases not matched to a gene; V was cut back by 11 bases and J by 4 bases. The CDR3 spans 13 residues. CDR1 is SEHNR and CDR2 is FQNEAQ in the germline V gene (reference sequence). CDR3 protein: CAGLLAGRETQYF. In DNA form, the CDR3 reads TGTGCCGGCCTACTAGCGGGAAGAGAGACCCAGTACTTC.

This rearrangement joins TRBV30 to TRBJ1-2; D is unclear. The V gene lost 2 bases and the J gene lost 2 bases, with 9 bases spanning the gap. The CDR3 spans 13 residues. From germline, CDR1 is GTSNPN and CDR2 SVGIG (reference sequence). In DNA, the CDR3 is TGTGCCTGGAGTCCCGGGTTGAACTATGGCTACACCTTC. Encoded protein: CAWSPGLNYGYTF.

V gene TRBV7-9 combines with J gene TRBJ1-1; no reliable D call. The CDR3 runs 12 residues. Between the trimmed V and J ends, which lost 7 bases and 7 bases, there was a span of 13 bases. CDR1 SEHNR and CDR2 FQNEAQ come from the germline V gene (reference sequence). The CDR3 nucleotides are TGTGCCAGCAACACTGACACAATTGAAGCTTTCTTT. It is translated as CASNTDTIEAFF.

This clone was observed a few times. CDR3 in DNA: TGTGCCAGTACCTCTACAGGGGGCTCTGAAGCTTTCTTT. As protein: CASTSTGGSEAFF. The chain uses TRBV19 and TRBJ1-1, with 9 bases fitting TRBD1. The CDR3 spans 13 residues. Germline lookup yields CDR1 LNHDA and CDR2 SQIVND (reference sequence). With 7 bases clipped from V and 6 bases from J, the junction kept 6 bases outside the gene matches.

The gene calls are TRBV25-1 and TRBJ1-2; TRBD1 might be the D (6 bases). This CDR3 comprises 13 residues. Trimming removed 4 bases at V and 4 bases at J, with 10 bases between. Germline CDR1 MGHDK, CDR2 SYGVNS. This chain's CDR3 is CASSASGVYGYTF. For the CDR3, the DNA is TGTGCCAGCAGTGCATCAGGGGTCTATGGCTACACCTTC.

The CDR3 sequence is CAWRTVAGEQYF. CDR3 nucleotide sequence: TGTGCCTGGAGGACAGTTGCGGGTGAGCAGTACTTC. The chain is built from TRBV30 and TRBJ2-7, with D tentatively TRBD1 or TRBD2 (5 bases each). Germline V gene sequence: CDR1 GTSNPN, CDR2 SVGIG (reference sequence). V was pared by 3 bases and J by 7 bases, with 13 bases between. The CDR3 is 12 amino acids.

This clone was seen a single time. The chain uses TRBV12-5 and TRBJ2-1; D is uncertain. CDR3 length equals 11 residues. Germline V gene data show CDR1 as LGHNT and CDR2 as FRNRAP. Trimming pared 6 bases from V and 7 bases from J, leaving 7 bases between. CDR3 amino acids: CASGRSNEQFF. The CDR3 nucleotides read TGTGCTAGTGGCCGAAGTAATGAGCAGTTCTTC. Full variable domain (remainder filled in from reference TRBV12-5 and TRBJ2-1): DARVTQTPRHKVTEMGQEVTMRCQPILGHNTVFWYRQTMMQGLELLAYFRNRAPLDDSGMPKDRFSAEMPDATLATLKIQPSEPRDSAVYFCASGRSNEQFFGPGTRLTVL.

The CDR3, as DNA: TGCGCCAGCAGCCAAGATTCCTCGGGGGGCGCGAAGACCCAGTACTTC. Its protein is CASSQDSSGGAKTQYF. The rearrangement joins TRBV4-3 to TRBJ2-5, with D perhaps matching TRBD2 (7 bases). V lost 0 bases and J 6 bases, leaving 17 bases between the germline ends. The CDR3 contains 16 residues. Germline V gene sequence: CDR1 LGHNA, CDR2 YSLEER.

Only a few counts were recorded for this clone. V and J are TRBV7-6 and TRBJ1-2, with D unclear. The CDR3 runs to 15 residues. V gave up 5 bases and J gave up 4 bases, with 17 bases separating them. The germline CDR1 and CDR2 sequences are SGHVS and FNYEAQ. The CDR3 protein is CASSPQVSESYGYTF. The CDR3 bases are TGTGCCAGCAGCCCCCAGGTCTCGGAGTCCTATGGCTACACCTTC.

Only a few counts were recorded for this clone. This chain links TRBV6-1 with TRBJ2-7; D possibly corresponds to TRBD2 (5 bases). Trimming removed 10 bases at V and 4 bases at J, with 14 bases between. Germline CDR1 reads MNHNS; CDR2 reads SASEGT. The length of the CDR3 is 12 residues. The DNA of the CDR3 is TGTGCCACCACGCGAGGGAGTTACGAGCAGTACTTC. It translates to CATTRGSYEQYF.

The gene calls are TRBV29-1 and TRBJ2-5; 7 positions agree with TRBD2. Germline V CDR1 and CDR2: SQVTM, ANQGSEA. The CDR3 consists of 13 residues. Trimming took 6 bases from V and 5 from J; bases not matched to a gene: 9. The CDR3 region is CSVATTSRETQYF. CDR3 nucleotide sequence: TGCAGCGTGGCGACGACTAGCAGGGAGACCCAGTACTTC.

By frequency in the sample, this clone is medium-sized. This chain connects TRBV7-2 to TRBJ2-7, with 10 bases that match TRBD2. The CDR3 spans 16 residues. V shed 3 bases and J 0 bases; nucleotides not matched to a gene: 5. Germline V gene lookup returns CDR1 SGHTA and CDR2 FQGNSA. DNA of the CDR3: TGTGCCAGCAGCTTCAATAGCGGGAGGAGCTCCTACGAGCAGTACTTC. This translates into CASSFNSGRSSYEQYF.

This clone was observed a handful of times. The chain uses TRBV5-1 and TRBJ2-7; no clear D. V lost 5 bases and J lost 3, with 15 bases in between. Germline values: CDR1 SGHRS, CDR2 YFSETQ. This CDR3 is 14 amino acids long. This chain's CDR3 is CASRSAVINYEQYF. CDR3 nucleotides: TGCGCCAGCAGATCGGCAGTAATAAACTACGAGCAGTACTTC. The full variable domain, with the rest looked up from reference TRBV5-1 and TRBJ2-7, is KAGVTQTPRYLIKTRGQQVTLSCSPISGHRSVSWYQQTPGQGLQFLFEYFSETQRNKGNFPGRFSGRQFSNSRSEMNVSTLELGDSALYLCASRSAVINYEQYFGPGTRLTVT.

The CDR3 sequence: CASRLTHSYEQYF. CDR3 DNA sequence: TGTGCCAGCAGGCTGACGCACTCCTACGAGCAGTACTTC. The gene calls are TRBV6-1 and TRBJ2-7; no clear D. Germline V gene lookup returns CDR1 MNHNS and CDR2 SASEGT. CDR3 size: 13 residues. V was cut by 6 bases and J by 0 bases, with 9 bases left in between.

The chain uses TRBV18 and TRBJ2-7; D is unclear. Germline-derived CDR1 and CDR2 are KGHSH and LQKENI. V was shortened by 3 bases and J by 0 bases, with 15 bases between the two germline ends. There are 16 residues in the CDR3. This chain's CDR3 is CASSPVGDWSSYEQYF. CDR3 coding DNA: TGTGCCAGCTCACCGGTTGGTGATTGGAGCTCCTACGAGCAGTACTTC. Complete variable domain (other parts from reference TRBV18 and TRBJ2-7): NAGVMQNPRHLVRRRGQEARLRCSPMKGHSHVYWYRQLPEEGLKFMVYLQKENIIDESGMPKERFSAEFPKEGPSILRIQQVVRGDSAAYFCASSPVGDWSSYEQYFGPGTRLTVT.

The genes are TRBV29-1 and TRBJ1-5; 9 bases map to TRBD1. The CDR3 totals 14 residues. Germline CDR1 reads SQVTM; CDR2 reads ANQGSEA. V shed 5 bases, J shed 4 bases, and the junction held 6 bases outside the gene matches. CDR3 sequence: CSVRTGGVNQPQHF. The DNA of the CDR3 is TGCAGCGTTCGTACAGGGGGCGTAAATCAGCCCCAGCATTTT.

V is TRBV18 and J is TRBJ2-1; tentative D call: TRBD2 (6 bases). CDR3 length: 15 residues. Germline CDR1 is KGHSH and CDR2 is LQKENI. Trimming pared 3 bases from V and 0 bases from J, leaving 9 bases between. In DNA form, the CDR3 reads TGTGCCAGCTCACCGGCCGGGAGCTCCTACAATGAGCAGTTCTTC. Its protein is CASSPAGSSYNEQFF.

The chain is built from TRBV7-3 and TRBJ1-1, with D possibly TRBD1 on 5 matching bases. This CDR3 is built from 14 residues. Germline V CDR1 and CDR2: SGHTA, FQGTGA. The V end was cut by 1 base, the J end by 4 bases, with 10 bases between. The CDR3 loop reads CASSLMGPGTEAFF. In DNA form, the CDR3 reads TGTGCCAGCAGCTTAATGGGGCCGGGCACTGAAGCTTTCTTT.

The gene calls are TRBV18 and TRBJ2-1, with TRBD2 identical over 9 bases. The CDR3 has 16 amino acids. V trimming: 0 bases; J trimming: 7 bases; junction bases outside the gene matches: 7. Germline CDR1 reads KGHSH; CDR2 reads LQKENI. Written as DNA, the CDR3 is TGTGCCAGCTCACCACCGGCGGGAGGGGCGGGGAATGAGCAGTTCTTC. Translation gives CASSPPAGGAGNEQFF.

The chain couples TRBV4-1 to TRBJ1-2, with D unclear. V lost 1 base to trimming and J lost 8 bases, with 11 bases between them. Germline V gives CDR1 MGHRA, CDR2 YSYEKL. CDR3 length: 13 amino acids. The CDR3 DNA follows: TGCGCCAGCAGCCAAGGCCCCTTGGGGGGCTACACCTTC. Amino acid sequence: CASSQGPLGGYTF.